Given below is one T cell receptor (beta chain) in context. The CDR3 consists of 15 residues. Germline assignment: CDR1 WSHSY and CDR2 SAAADI. V was clipped by 3 bases and J by 1 base, with 9 bases between them. In the original workflow: Estimates of nucleated cell counts were drawn from the amplification of reference gene primers. Libraries were prepared by immunoSEQ multiplex PCR; TCRdb keeps only in-frame clonotypes and omits some of them. V and J calls and clone size follow that table, whereas D and trimming were derived from the DNA. Of 210,000 or so clones in the sample, roughly four fifths were seen once. The record originates from a study of blood T cell repertoires in COVID-19.

Sequenced material: PBMCs or T cells enriched from blood (not recorded which). The gene calls are TRBV10-2 and TRBJ2-2; D is unclear. This TCR was recovered from a man in his fifties or sixties who had recovered from COVID-19. CDR3 protein: CASSDSRKNTGELFF. CDR3 nucleotide sequence: TGCGCCAGCAGTGATTCCAGGAAGAACACCGGGGAGCTGTTTTTT.